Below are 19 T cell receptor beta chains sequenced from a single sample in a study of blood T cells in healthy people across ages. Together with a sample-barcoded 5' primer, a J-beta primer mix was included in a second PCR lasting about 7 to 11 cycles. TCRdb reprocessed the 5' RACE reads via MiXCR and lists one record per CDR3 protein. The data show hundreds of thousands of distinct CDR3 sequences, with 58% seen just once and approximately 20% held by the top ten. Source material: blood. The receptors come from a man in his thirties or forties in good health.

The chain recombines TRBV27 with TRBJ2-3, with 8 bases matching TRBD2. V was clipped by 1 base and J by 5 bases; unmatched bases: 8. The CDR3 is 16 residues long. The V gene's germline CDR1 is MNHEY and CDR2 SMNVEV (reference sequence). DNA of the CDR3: TGTGCCAGCAGTTTATATAGCGGGATCGGTGGAGATACGCAGTATTTT. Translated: CASSLYSGIGGDTQYF.

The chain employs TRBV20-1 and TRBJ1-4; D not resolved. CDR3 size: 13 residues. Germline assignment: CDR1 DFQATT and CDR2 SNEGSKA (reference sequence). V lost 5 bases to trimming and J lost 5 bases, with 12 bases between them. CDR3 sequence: CSALNLKNEKLFF. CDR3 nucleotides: TGCAGTGCTCTTAACTTAAAGAATGAAAAACTGTTTTTT.

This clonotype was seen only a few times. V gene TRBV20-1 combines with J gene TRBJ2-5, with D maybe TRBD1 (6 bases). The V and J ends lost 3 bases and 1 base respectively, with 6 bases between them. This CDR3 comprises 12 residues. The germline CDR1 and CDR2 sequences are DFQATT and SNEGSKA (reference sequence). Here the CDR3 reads CSARGAQETQYF. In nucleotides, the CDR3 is TGCAGTGCTAGGGGGGCCCAAGAGACCCAGTACTTC.

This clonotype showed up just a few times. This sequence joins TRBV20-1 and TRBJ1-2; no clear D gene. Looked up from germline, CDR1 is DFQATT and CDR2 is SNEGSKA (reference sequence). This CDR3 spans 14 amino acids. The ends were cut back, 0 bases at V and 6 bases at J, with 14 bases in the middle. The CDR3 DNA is TGCAGTGCTAGAGACCCCGCCAGGCTGGATGGCTACACCTTC. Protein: CSARDPARLDGYTF.

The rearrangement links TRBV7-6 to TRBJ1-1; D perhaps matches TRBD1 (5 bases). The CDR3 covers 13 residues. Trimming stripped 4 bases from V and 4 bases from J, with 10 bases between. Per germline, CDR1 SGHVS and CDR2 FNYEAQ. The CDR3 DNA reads TGTGCCAGCAGCTCGGCGGGGGGCACTGAAGCTTTCTTT. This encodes CASSSAGGTEAFF.

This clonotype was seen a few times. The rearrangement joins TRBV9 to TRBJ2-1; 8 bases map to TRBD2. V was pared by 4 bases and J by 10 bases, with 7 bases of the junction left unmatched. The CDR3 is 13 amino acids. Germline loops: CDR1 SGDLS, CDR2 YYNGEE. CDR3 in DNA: TGTGCCAGCAGCATGGGACTAGTTAGCGAGCAGTTCTTC. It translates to CASSMGLVSEQFF. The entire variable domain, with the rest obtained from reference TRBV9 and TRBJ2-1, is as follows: DSGVTQTPKHLITATGQRVTLRCSPRSGDLSVYWYQQSLDQGLQFLIQYYNGEERAKGNILERFSAQQFPDLHSELNLSSLELGDSALYFCASSMGLVSEQFFGPGTRLTVL.

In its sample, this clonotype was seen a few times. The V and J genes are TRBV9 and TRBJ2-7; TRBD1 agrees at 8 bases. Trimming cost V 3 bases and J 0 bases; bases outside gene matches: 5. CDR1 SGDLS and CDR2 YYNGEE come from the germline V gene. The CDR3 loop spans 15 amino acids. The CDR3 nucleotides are TGTGCCAGCAGCGAGGGGACAGGTTTCTCCTACGAGCAGTACTTC. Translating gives CASSEGTGFSYEQYF. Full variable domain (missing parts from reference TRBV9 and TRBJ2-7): DSGVTQTPKHLITATGQRVTLRCSPRSGDLSVYWYQQSLDQGLQFLIQYYNGEERAKGNILERFSAQQFPDLHSELNLSSLELGDSALYFCASSEGTGFSYEQYFGPGTRLTVT.

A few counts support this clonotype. CDR3 sequence reads: CASNPGGTYDEQFF. In DNA, the CDR3 is TGTGCCAGCAATCCCGGAGGGACTTACGATGAGCAGTTCTTC. The V call is TRBV9, the J call TRBJ2-1, with a weak D call TRBD2 (6 bases). CDR3 length: 14 residues. Germline CDR1 is SGDLS and CDR2 is YYNGEE. V was clipped by 6 bases and J by 8 bases, with 18 bases between them.

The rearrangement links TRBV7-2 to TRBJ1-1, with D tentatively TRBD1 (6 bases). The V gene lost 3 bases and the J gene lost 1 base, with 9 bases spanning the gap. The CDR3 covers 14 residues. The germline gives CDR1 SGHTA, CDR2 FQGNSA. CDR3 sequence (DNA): TGTGCCAGCAGCTTCACAGGGCCGAACACTGAAGCTTTCTTT. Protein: CASSFTGPNTEAFF. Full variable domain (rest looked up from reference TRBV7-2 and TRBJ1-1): GAGVSQSPSNKVTEKGKDVELRCDPISGHTALYWYRQSLGQGLEFLIYFQGNSAPDKSGLPSDRFSAERTGGSVSTLTIQRTQQEDSAVYLCASSFTGPNTEAFFGQGTRLTVV.

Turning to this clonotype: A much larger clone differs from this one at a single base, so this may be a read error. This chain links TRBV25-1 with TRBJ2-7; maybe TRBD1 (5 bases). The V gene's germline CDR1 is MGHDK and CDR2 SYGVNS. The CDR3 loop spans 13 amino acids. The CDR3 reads CASSPQGSYKQYF. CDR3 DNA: TGTGCCAGCAGTCCCCAGGGTTCCTACAAGCAGTACTTC.

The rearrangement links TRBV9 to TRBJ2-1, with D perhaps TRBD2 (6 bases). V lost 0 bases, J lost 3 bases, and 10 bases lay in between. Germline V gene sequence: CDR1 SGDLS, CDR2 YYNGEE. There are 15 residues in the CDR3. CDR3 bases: TGTGCCAGCAGCGTAGCGGGAGTAATCTACAATGAGCAGTTCTTC. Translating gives CASSVAGVIYNEQFF.

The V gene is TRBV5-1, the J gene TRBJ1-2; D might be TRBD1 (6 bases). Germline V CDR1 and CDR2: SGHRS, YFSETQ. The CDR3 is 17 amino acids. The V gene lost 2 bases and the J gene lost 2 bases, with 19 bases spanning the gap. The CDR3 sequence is CASSFAGVTGRNYGYTF. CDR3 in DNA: TGCGCCAGCAGCTTCGCCGGGGTGACAGGACGGAACTATGGCTACACCTTC.

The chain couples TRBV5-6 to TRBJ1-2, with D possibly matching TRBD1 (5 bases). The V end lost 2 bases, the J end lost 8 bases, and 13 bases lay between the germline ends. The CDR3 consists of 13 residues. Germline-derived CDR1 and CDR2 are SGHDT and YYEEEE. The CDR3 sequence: CASSFLGVSGYTF. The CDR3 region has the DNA TGTGCCAGCAGCTTCCTAGGGGTGTCGGGCTACACCTTC.

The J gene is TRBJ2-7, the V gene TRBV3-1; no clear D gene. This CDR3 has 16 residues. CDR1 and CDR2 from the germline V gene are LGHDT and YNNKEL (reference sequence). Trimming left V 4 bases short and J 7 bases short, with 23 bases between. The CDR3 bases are TGTGCCAGCAGCCGTGCAATCGACACCCGTCTTGGGGAGCAGTACTTC. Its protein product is CASSRAIDTRLGEQYF.

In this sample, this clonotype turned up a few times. The chain's CDR3 is CSANAGADYEQYF. The CDR3 DNA is TGCAGTGCTAACGCGGGCGCTGACTACGAGCAGTACTTC. The chain joins TRBV20-1 to TRBJ2-7, with D perhaps matching TRBD2 (5 bases). Germline V CDR1 and CDR2: DFQATT, SNEGSKA (reference sequence). The CDR3 covers 13 residues. Trimming removed 4 bases at V and 3 bases at J, with 13 bases between.

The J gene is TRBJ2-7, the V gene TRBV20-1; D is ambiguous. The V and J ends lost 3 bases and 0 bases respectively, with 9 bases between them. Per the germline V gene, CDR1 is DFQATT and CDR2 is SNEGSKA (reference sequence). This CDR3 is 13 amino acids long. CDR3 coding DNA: TGCAGTGCTAGGAGGCCTAACTCCTACGAGCAGTACTTC. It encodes CSARRPNSYEQYF.

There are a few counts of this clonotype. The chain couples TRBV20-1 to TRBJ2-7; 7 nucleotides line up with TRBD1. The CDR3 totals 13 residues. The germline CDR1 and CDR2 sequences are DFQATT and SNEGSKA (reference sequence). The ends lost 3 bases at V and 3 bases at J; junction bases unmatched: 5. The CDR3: CSASPRGNYEQYF. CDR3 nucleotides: TGCAGTGCTAGCCCCAGGGGGAACTACGAGCAGTACTTC.

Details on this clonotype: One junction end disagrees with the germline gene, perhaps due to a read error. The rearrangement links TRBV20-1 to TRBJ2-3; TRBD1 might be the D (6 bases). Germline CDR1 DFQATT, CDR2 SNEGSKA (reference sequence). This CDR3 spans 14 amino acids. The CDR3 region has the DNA TGCGGTGCTAGAGACAGGCCTACCACAGATACGCAGTATTTT. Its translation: CGARDRPTTDTQYF.

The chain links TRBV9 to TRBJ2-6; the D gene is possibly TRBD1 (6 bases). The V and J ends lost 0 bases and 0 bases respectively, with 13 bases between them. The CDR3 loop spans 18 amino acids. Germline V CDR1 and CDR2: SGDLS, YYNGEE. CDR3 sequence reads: CASSVGGDRHSGANVLTF. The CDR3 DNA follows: TGTGCCAGCAGCGTAGGCGGTGACAGGCACTCTGGGGCCAACGTCCTGACTTTC.